The 3 T cell receptor beta chains below come from one sample, sequenced in a study of cytomegalovirus exposure and HLA in healthy donors. Primers for the PCR totalled 60 Vbeta and 13 Jbeta. Data came from immunoSEQ multiplex PCR; TCRdb stores just in-frame clones and leaves some out. The sample has about 100,000 clones, about 60% seen once. The sample consisted of PBMCs. All receptors come from a human donor in good health.

J is TRBJ2-7 and V is TRBV15; D is possibly TRBD1 (6 bases). The CDR3 has 14 amino acids. Trimming took off 0 bases at V and 6 bases at J, with 12 bases between the two ends. CDR1 and CDR2 (germline): LNHNV, YYDKDF (reference sequence). The DNA of the CDR3 is TGTGCCACCAGCAGAGAAAGGCAGGGGAGCGAGCAGTACTTC. Its translation: CATSRERQGSEQYF.

This chain joins TRBV5-6 and TRBJ2-1; TRBD1 matches at 10 bases. This CDR3 is 17 amino acids long. Germline CDR1 and CDR2: SGHDT and YYEEEE. V was pared by 3 bases and J by 6 bases, with 12 bases of the junction left unmatched. The chain's CDR3 is CASSSIWTGGLGNEQFF. CDR3 nucleotide sequence: TGTGCCAGCAGCTCGATATGGACAGGGGGTCTTGGCAATGAGCAGTTCTTC.

This clone was seen a few times. The V call is TRBV5-1, the J call TRBJ2-5, with D unresolved. Per germline, CDR1 SGHRS and CDR2 YFSETQ. CDR3 length equals 12 residues. The V gene lost 3 bases and the J gene lost 5 bases, with 8 bases spanning the gap. CDR3 nucleotide sequence: TGCGCCAGCAGCTCGATCGGGGAGACCCAGTACTTC. It yields the protein CASSSIGETQYF.